What follows describes a single T cell receptor (beta chain). The data were obtained in a study of blood T cell repertoires in COVID-19. Turning to the study itself: PBMCs, B-cell-depleted T cells, or T cells provided the cDNA or gDNA that made up the material.

The CDR3 consists of 15 residues. With V trimmed by 3 bases and J by 3 bases, 5 bases remained unmatched. Germline-derived CDR1 and CDR2 are SGHNT and YYREEE (reference sequence). Per the authors' pipeline: Reference gene primer amplification yielded estimated nucleated cell counts. The assay was immunoSEQ multiplex PCR, and TCRdb's table has in-frame clones only and misses some. The V and J calls and clone size are taken from that table; D and trimming were inferred from the DNA. The data show roughly 250,000 clones, with about nine tenths seen just once and 0.87% held by the top ten. The sequenced sample consisted of PBMCs or T cells enriched from blood (not recorded which). This rearrangement joins TRBV5-4 to TRBJ2-1; 8 nucleotides align to TRBD2. This clonotype was sampled from a man aged 50-59 years who had been exposed to COVID-19. CDR3 loop: CASSSTSGLYNEQFF. DNA for the CDR3: TGTGCCAGCAGCTCAACTAGCGGTCTCTACAATGAGCAGTTCTTC.